This T cell receptor (beta chain) was obtained from a study of blood T cell repertoires in COVID-19. The assay was immunoSEQ multiplex PCR, and TCRdb's table has in-frame clones only and misses some. The sample carries about 410,000 clones, roughly 89% recorded once. The V and J ends lost 5 bases and 3 bases, in that order; junction bases with no gene match: 15. CDR3 size: 17 residues. CDR1 is SGHAT, CDR2 FQNNGV, per germline. Individuals drawn from approximately 26 US areas were roughly 18 to 89 years old. The receptor was derived from a woman in her thirties who had recovered from COVID-19. The rearrangement joins TRBV11-2 to TRBJ2-7, with 8 bases identical to TRBD1. The sequencing sample was made of PBMCs or T cells enriched from blood (not recorded which). CDR3 DNA: TGTGCCAGCAGCCTATCCCCCGGACAGGGTGCGGACTACGAGCAGTACTTC. Encoded protein: CASSLSPGQGADYEQYF. The variable domain in full, with the rest retrieved from reference TRBV11-2 and TRBJ2-7, is EAGVAQSPRYKIIEKRQSVAFWCNPISGHATLYWYQQILGQGPKLLIQFQNNGVVDDSQLPKDRFSAERLKGVDSTLKIQPAKLEDSAVYLCASSLSPGQGADYEQYFGPGTRLTVT.